This TCR beta chain was sequenced for a study of control samples from healthy donors and cancer patients. CDR3 length: 15 amino acids. The V gene's germline CDR1 is GTSNPN and CDR2 SVGIG (reference sequence). Trimming took off 5 bases at V and 2 bases at J, with 16 bases between the two ends. This clone was detected once. Assay: immunoSEQ multiplex PCR; the TCRdb copy retains only in-frame clones and omits some. Of about 150,000 clones in the sample, 85% to 95% are singletons; the top ten hold about 5.2%. Sequenced sample: blood. This TCR was sampled from a man aged 35 to 55 in good health. This chain links TRBV30 with TRBJ2-4; unclear D gene. CDR3 DNA: TGTGCCTGGGGCCCCGGCGACGGGTCCAAAAACATTCAGTACTTC. This sequence encodes CAWGPGDGSKNIQYF.